One and the same sample provided the 15 T cell receptor beta chains below, sequenced in a study of T cell responses to AZD1222 COVID-19 vaccine. Clones were sequenced by immunoSEQ multiplex PCR, and TCRdb holds only the in-frame ones, with some missing. The sample has 200,000 or so clones, 85% to 95% seen once; the top ten hold roughly 10%. This sample comprised peripheral blood, obtained on day 0 of AZD1222 vaccination. The receptors derive from an adult in good health.

There are a few counts of this clone. The J gene is TRBJ2-3, the V gene TRBV9; 11 bases line up with TRBD1. The germline CDR1 and CDR2 sequences are SGDLS and YYNGEE. With 0 bases clipped from V and 2 bases from J, the junction kept 11 bases outside the gene matches. The CDR3 is made up of 19 amino acids. The DNA of the CDR3 is TGTGCCAGCAGCGTAGGCCCGGGACAGGGGGTGGGAACCACAGATACGCAGTATTTT. As protein: CASSVGPGQGVGTTDTQYF.

The chain combines TRBV24-1 with TRBJ2-1; TRBD2 agrees at 9 bases. The CDR3 extends over 15 amino acids. Germline V gene lookup returns CDR1 KGHDR and CDR2 SFDVKD. The ends lost 3 bases at V and 6 bases at J; junction bases unmatched: 5. The CDR3 DNA reads as TGTGCCACCAGTGATCCTGGGACTAGCATCAATGAGCAGTTCTTC. Translated: CATSDPGTSINEQFF.

The chain's CDR3 is CASSNGGSIAEQYF. Here the CDR3 DNA reads TGTGCCAGCTCGAATGGCGGGAGCATTGCCGAGCAGTACTTC. This rearrangement joins TRBV11-3 to TRBJ2-7, with 7 bases matching TRBD2. Per the germline V gene, CDR1 is SGHNT and CDR2 is YENEEA. After removal of 8 bases from V and 6 bases from J, the junction contained 13 bases not matched to a gene. The CDR3 extends over 14 amino acids.

The rearrangement uses TRBV7-3 and TRBJ2-5; 8 nucleotides match TRBD1. Germline V gene sequence: CDR1 SGHTA, CDR2 FQGTGA. The CDR3 consists of 14 residues. With 2 bases clipped from V and 3 bases from J, the junction kept 2 bases outside the gene matches. CDR3 in DNA: TGTGCCAGCAGCTTAGCAGGGGGCGAAGAGACCCAGTACTTC. Protein: CASSLAGGEETQYF.

This clone was observed once. The CDR3 loop is CATSREGTSYEQYF. The DNA for the CDR3 is TGTGCCACCAGCAGAGAGGGGACTTCCTACGAGCAGTACTTC. The V call is TRBV15, the J call TRBJ2-7; weak D call: TRBD2 (6 bases). Between the trimmed V and J ends, which lost 0 bases and 1 base, there was a span of 7 bases. CDR3 length: 14 amino acids. CDR1 and CDR2 (germline): LNHNV, YYDKDF (reference sequence).

This rearrangement joins TRBV12-3 or TRBV12-4 to TRBJ2-2; D not resolved. The CDR3 runs 11 residues. V dropped 9 bases and J dropped 6 bases, with 8 bases sitting between them. Here the CDR3 DNA reads TGTGCCAGTCGCCGGGCCGGGGAGCTGTTTTTT. Protein: CASRRAGELFF.

This clone showed up just once. The chain couples TRBV5-1 to TRBJ1-1; no reliable D call. The V end lost 2 bases, the J end lost 6 bases, and 14 bases lay between the germline ends. The CDR3 contains 14 residues. CDR1 is SGHRS and CDR2 is YFSETQ in the germline V gene. CDR3 sequence (DNA): TGCGCCAGCAGCTTTAAAGGAAGGAGCGCTGAAGCTTTCTTT. Its protein product is CASSFKGRSAEAFF.

V is TRBV3-1 (or the pseudogene TRBV3-2) and J is TRBJ1-3, with D possibly TRBD1 on 5 matching bases. The ends were cut back, 3 bases at V and 2 bases at J, with 11 bases in the middle. Germline V lookup: CDR1 LGHDT, CDR2 YNNKEL (reference sequence). This CDR3 is 15 amino acids long. The CDR3 DNA sequence: TGTGCCAGCAGCCAGGGGGGATTTGCTGGAAACACCATATATTTT. This codes for CASSQGGFAGNTIYF.

The chain recombines TRBV2 with TRBJ1-6; D remains ambiguous. Germline V lookup: CDR1 SNHLY, CDR2 FYNNEI. The CDR3 runs 14 residues. Trimming took 5 bases from V and 7 from J, leaving 12 bases between them. The DNA for the CDR3 is TGTGCCAGCAGTCCGTCGTTGATCAATTCACCCCTCCACTTT. It is translated as CASSPSLINSPLHF.

The chain joins TRBV14 to TRBJ1-6; unclear D gene. Germline V gene sequence: CDR1 SGHDN, CDR2 FVKESK. There are 14 residues in the CDR3. With 4 bases removed from V and 7 bases from J, the gap between germline ends came to 11 bases. CDR3 in DNA: TGTGCCAGCAGCCCGGGGTTACAGAATTCACCCCTCCACTTT. Encoded protein: CASSPGLQNSPLHF.

The chain uses TRBV13 and TRBJ2-7; 8 bases are a match to TRBD1. The length of the CDR3 is 14 residues. The junction had 9 bases not matched to a gene; V was cut back by 4 bases and J by 7 bases. Germline lookup yields CDR1 PRHDT and CDR2 FYEKMQ (reference sequence). The CDR3 reads CASSSQQGALEQYF. In nucleotides, the CDR3 is TGTGCCAGCAGCTCCCAGCAGGGGGCTTTGGAGCAGTACTTC.

V and J are TRBV29-1 and TRBJ2-7; no clear D. Germline assignment: CDR1 SQVTM and CDR2 ANQGSEA. The CDR3 has 10 amino acids. With 4 bases removed from V and 6 bases from J, the gap between germline ends came to 7 bases. The CDR3 region has the DNA TGCAGCGTTGGGGGAATCGAGCAGTACTTC. The encoded protein is CSVGGIEQYF.

This chain connects TRBV27 to TRBJ1-1; D is undetermined. The V end was cut by 3 bases, the J end by 0 bases, with 8 bases between. From germline, CDR1 is MNHEY and CDR2 SMNVEV (reference sequence). The CDR3 covers 14 residues. The CDR3 sequence is CASSLWDMNTEAFF. CDR3 nucleotide sequence: TGTGCCAGCAGTTTGTGGGATATGAACACTGAAGCTTTCTTT.

J is TRBJ2-3 and V is TRBV12-3 or TRBV12-4, with D hard to call. V lost 5 bases, J lost 7 bases, and 13 bases lay in between. CDR3 length equals 13 residues. CDR3 region: CASSLSTPHTQYF. CDR3 DNA: TGTGCCAGCAGTCTTTCTACCCCCCATACGCAGTATTTT.

This clone showed up just once. CDR3 DNA: TGTGCCAGCAGTCCAAGGCACCCGGGACTAGCATACGGGGAGCTGTTTTTT. It translates to CASSPRHPGLAYGELFF. The V call is TRBV28, the J call TRBJ2-2; 9 nucleotides agree with TRBD2. This CDR3 has 17 amino acids. Trimming took 5 bases from V and 7 from J; bases not matched to a gene: 14. Germline values: CDR1 MDHEN, CDR2 SYDVKM.